Only a few counts were recorded for the clone carrying this TCR beta chain. What it recognizes is unknown. This sample is drawn from a study of T-cell memory formation after mild COVID-19. Overall study context: Each donor largely had its own TCR clusters. Study observations and caveats: Later expanders leaned CD4+, whereas clones that contracted between day 15 and 85 were balanced CD4/CD8.

One entry per CDR3 protein, called by TCRdb with MiXCR from the 5' RACE reads. The table shows 400,000 or so distinct CDR3 sequences, with around 19% occurring only once. In germline, CDR1 is MGHDK, CDR2 SYGVNS. Trimming took 2 bases from V and 5 from J, leaving 12 bases between them. CDR3 size: 14 residues. The TCR originated in an adult woman who had mild COVID-19 (a few samples of this study predate the infection). Cell type and time point are not known. The chain links TRBV25-1 to TRBJ1-2; a possible D gene is TRBD1 (5 bases). Sequencing was done on a sample of PBMCs or a T cell subset sorted from them (not recorded which). CDR3 nucleotides: TGTGCCAGCAGTGAACCGGGACGGCAATATGGCTACACCTTC. The encoded protein is CASSEPGRQYGYTF.